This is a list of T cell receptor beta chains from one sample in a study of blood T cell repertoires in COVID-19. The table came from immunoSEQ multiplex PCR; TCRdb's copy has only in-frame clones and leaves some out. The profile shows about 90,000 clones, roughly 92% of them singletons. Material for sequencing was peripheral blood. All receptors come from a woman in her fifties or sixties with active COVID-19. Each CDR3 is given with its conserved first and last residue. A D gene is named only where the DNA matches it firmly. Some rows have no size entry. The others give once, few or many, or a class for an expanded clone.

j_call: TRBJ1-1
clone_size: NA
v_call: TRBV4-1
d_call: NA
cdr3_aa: CASSQVTPQSNEAFF
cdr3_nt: TGCGCCAGCAGCCAAGTCACCCCACAATCCAATGAAGCTTTCTTT

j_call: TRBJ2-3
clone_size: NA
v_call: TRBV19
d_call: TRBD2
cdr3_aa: CASIPSGRTDTQYF
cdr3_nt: TGTGCCAGTATCCCTAGCGGGAGGACAGATACGCAGTATTTT

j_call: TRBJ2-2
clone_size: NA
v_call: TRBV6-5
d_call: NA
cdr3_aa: CASKQGSNTGELFF
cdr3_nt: TGTGCCAGCAAACAGGGATCCAACACCGGGGAGCTGTTTTTT

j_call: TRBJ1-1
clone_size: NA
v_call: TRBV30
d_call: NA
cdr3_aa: CAWGGEGEAFF
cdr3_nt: TGTGCCTGGGGGGGGGAGGGTGAAGCTTTCTTT

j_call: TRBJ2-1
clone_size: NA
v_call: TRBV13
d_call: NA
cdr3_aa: CASSPSKGDEQFF
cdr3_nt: TGTGCCAGCAGCCCGTCAAAGGGGGATGAGCAGTTCTTC

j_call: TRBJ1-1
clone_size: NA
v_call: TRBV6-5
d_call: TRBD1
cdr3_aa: CASSPDRGRSEAFF
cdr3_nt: TGTGCCAGCAGTCCCGACAGGGGAAGGTCTGAAGCTTTCTTT

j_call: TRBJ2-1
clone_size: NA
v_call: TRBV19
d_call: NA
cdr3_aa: CASTDRQREQFF
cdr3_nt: TGTGCCAGTACCGACAGGCAACGCGAGCAGTTCTTC

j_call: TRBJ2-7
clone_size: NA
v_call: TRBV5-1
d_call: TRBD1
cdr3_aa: CASSGGQGALSYEQYF
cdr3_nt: TGCGCCAGCAGCGGGGGACAGGGCGCCCTGTCCTACGAGCAGTACTTC

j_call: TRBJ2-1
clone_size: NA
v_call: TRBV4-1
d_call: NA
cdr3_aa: CASSQKGGNSPYNEQFF
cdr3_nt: TGCGCCAGCAGCCAAAAGGGCGGGAACAGTCCGTACAATGAGCAGTTCTTC

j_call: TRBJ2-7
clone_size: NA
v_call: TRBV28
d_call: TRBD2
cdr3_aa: CASSSPLTSGRHQYF
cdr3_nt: TGTGCCAGCAGTTCCCCACTGACTAGCGGGAGACATCAGTACTTC

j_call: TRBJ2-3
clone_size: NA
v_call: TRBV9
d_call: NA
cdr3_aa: CASSVGGLAGSHGDTQYF
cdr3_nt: TGTGCCAGCAGCGTAGGCGGGCTAGCAGGCTCGCACGGCGATACGCAGTATTTT

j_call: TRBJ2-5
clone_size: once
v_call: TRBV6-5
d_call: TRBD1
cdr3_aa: CASSYLQGPWETQYF
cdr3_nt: TGTGCCAGCAGTTACCTACAGGGGCCGTGGGAGACCCAGTACTTC

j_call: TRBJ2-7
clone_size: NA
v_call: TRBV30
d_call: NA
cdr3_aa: CAWTHSTGFYEQYF
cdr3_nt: TGTGCCTGGACCCACTCCACAGGGTTTTACGAGCAGTACTTC

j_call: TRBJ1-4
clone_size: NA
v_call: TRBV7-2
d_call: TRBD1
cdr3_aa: CASSKEQGSNEKLFF
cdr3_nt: TGTGCCAGCAGCAAAGAACAGGGGTCTAATGAAAAACTGTTTTTT

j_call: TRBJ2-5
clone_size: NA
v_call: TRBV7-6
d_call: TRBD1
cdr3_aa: CASSSPSQGEKTQYF
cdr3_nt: TGTGCCAGCAGCTCCCCTTCACAGGGGGAAAAGACCCAGTACTTC

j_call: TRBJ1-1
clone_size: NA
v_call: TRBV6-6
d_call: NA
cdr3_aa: CASSKGGTEAFF
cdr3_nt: TGTGCCAGCAGTAAGGGGGGGACTGAAGCTTTCTTT

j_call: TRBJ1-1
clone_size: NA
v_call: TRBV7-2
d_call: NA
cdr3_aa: CASSAPGWGTEAFF
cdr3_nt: TGTGCCAGCAGCGCTCCAGGGTGGGGTACTGAAGCTTTCTTT

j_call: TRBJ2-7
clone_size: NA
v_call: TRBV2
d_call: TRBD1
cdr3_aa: CASSEGQGAYEQYF
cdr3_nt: TGTGCCAGCAGCGAGGGACAGGGCGCCTACGAGCAGTACTTC

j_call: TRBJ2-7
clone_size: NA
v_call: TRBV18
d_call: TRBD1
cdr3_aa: CASSPDRGGNYEQYF
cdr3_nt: TGTGCCAGCTCGCCCGACAGGGGAGGAAACTACGAGCAGTACTTC

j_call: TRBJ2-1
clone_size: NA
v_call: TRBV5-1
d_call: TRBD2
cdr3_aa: CASSLVTSGNNEQFF
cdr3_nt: TGCGCCAGCAGCTTGGTGACTAGCGGAAACAATGAGCAGTTCTTC

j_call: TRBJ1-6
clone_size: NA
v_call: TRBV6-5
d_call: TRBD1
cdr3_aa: CASRGTGPRSPLHF
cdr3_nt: TGTGCCAGCAGGGGGACAGGTCCACGATCACCCCTCCACTTT

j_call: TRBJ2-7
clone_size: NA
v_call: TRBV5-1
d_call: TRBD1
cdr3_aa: CASSSAGGHEQYF
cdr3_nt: TGCGCCAGCAGCTCCGCAGGGGGCCACGAGCAGTACTTC

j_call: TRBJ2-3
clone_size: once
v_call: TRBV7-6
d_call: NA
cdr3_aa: CASSSGAGIRSDTQYF
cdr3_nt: TGTGCCAGCAGCTCTGGGGCGGGGATTAGGTCAGATACGCAGTATTTT

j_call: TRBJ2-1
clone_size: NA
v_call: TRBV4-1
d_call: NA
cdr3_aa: CASSLDSIWSSYNEQFF
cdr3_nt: TGCGCCAGCAGCCTGGACAGTATATGGAGCTCCTACAATGAGCAGTTCTTC

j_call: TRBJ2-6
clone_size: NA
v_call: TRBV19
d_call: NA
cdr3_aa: CASSMGSSGANVLTF
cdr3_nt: TGTGCCAGTAGTATGGGCAGCTCTGGGGCCAACGTCCTGACTTTC

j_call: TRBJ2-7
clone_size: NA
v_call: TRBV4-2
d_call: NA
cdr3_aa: CASSQPTTYEQYF
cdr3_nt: TGTGCCAGCAGCCAACCAACTACTTACGAGCAGTACTTC

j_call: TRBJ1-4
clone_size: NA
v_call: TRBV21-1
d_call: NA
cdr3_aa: CASSKDQGRDNEKLFF
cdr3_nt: TGTGCCAGCAGCAAAGACCAGGGGAGGGATAATGAAAAACTGTTTTTT

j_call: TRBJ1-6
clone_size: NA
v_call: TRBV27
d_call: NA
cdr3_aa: CASSPDSRVYNSPLHF
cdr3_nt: TGTGCCAGCAGTCCAGACAGCAGAGTTTATAATTCACCCCTCCACTTT

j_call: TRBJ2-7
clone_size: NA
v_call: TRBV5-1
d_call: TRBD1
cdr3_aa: CASSPPGQGQGEQYF
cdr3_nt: TGCGCCAGCAGCCCCCCGGGACAGGGTCAAGGCGAGCAGTACTTC

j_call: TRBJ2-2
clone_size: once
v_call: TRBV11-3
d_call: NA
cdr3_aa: CASSPLGADTGELFF
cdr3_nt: TGTGCCAGCAGCCCTTTAGGGGCGGACACCGGGGAGCTGTTTTTT

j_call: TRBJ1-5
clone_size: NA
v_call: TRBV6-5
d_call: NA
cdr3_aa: CASSYPTEDGNQPQHF
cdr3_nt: TGTGCCAGCAGTTACCCGACAGAAGATGGCAATCAGCCCCAGCATTTT

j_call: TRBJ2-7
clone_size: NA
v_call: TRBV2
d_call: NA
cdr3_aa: CASKQGGHYEQYF
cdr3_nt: TGTGCCAGCAAACAGGGCGGGCACTACGAGCAGTACTTC

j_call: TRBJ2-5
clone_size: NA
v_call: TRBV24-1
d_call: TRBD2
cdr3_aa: CATSGAGALLGETQYF
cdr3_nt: TGTGCCACCAGTGGGGCGGGAGCTCTTTTAGGGGAGACCCAGTACTTC

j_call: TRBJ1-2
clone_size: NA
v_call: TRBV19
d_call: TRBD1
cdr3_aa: CASSSPTGRYGYTF
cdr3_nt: TGTGCCAGTAGTTCCCCGACAGGGAGGTATGGCTACACCTTC

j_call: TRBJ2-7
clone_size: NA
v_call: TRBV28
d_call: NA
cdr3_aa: CASSFEVRTYEQYF
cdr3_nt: TGTGCCAGCAGTTTCGAGGTCCGAACCTACGAGCAGTACTTC

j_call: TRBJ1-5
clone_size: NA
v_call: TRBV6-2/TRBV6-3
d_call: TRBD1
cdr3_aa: CASSYPGTGQIRNQPQHF
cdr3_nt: TGTGCCAGCAGTTACCCCGGGACAGGCCAAATCCGTAATCAGCCCCAGCATTTT

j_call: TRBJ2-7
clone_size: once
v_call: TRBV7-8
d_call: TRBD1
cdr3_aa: CASSLAFKGAKHYEQYF
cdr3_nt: TGTGCCAGCAGCTTAGCTTTTAAGGGGGCCAAACACTACGAGCAGTACTTC

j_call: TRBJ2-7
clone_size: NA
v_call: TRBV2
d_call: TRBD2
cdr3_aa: CASSDWASGIYEQYF
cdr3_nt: TGTGCCAGCAGTGATTGGGCTAGCGGGATCTACGAGCAGTACTTC

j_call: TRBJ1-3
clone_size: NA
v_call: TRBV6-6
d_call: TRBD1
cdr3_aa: CASSYSSTGDRNTIYF
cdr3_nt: TGTGCCAGCAGTTACTCGTCGACAGGGGACCGAAACACCATATATTTT

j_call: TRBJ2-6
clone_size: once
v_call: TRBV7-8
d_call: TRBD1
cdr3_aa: CASSAWTGRANVLTF
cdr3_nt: TGTGCCAGCAGCGCCTGGACAGGGAGGGCCAACGTCCTGACTTTC

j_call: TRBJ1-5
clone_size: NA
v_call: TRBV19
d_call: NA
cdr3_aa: CATRQGNQPQHF
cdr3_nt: TGTGCCACTAGACAGGGCAATCAGCCCCAGCATTTT

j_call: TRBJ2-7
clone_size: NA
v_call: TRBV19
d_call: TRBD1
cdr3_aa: CASSDTGGGYEQYF
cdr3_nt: TGTGCCAGTAGCGATACAGGGGGTGGTTACGAGCAGTACTTC

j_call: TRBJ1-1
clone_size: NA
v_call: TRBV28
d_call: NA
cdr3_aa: CASSFGGGNTEAFF
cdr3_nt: TGTGCCAGCAGTTTCGGGGGTGGGAACACTGAAGCTTTCTTT

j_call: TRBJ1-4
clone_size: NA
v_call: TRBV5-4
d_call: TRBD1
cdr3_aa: CASSSQGALTNEKLFF
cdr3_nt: TGTGCCAGCAGCAGCCAGGGGGCGCTTACTAATGAAAAACTGTTTTTT

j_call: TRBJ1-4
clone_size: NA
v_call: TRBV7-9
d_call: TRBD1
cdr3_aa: CASRTGQKNEKLFF
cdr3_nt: TGTGCCAGCAGAACGGGACAGAAAAATGAAAAACTGTTTTTT

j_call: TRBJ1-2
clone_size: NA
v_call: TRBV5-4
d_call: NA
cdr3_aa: CASSSSGLVYGYTF
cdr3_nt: TGTGCCAGCAGTTCTTCAGGGTTGGTGTATGGCTACACCTTC

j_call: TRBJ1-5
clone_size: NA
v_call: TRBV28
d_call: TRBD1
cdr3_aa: CASSTRDRGYNQPQHF
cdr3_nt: TGTGCCAGCAGTACCCGGGACAGGGGCTACAATCAGCCCCAGCATTTT